This T cell receptor (beta chain) was sequenced for a study of glioma-infiltrating T cells. Study-level points and caveats: Tissue and blood shared very few CDR3 sequences. Tissue-blood divergence was below expectation in non-neoplastic patients, above in gliomas.

Details on this clonotype: Its matching antigen is unknown. This may be a read error, as it is one base from a much larger clone.

The iRepertoire nested amplicon-rescue multiplex PCR amplified TCR alpha and beta CDR3s from RNA. Tissue mRNA or PBMC total RNA, roughly 100-400 ng, went into one-step reverse transcription and amplification. TCRdb re-called the multiplex PCR reads with MiXCR, one entry per CDR3 protein. The sample holds about 180,000 distinct CDR3 sequences, roughly 45% seen once. Specimen: glioma tissue, nonneoplastic brain tissue, or PBMCs (not recorded which). This TCR came from a human donor with low-grade glioma or glioblastoma, undergoing nonglioma brain surgery, or in good health (not recorded which).

CDR3 region: CASSFPDMDTEAFF. The CDR3 DNA follows: TGTGCCAGCAGTTTCCCGGACATGGACACTGAAGCTTTCTTT. The J gene is TRBJ1-1, the V gene TRBV28; TRBD1 might be the D (5 bases). This CDR3 has 14 residues. The germline gives CDR1 MDHEN, CDR2 SYDVKM. The V end was cut by 3 bases, the J end by 3 bases, with 11 bases between.